The 14 T cell receptor beta chains presented below share a single source sample, sequenced in a study of cytomegalovirus exposure and HLA in healthy donors (dated by TCRdb to about 2017). The library was generated by the immunoSEQ multiplex PCR assay. The clones in this table, taken by TCRdb from immuneACCESS, are in-frame only. Not every clone is retained; where verified, under half of the shortfall comes from an unresolved V gene, and the cause of the rest is unknown. The sample table shows about 140,000 clones, and 85% to 90% are seen once. Together, the top ten hold less than 3% of the sample. The sample consisted of PBMCs. These TCRs come from a man younger than 30 in good health and CMV-seronegative.

V usage is TRBV16 and J usage is TRBJ1-1, with D perhaps matching TRBD1 (5 bases). V lost 5 bases and J 2 bases, leaving 12 bases between the germline ends. Germline CDR1 reads KGHSY; CDR2 reads FQNENV. This CDR3 has 14 residues. The CDR3 spells CASSAGGGNTEAFF. In DNA form, the CDR3 reads TGTGCCAGCAGCGCTGGGGGAGGAAACACTGAAGCTTTCTTT.

This chain links TRBV19 with TRBJ1-1, with 7 bases matching TRBD1. The V segment lost 6 bases and the J segment 7 bases; nucleotides outside the gene matches: 17. The CDR3 sequence is 16 residues long. Germline-derived CDR1 and CDR2 are LNHDA and SQIVND (reference sequence). CDR3 coding DNA: TGTGCCAGTAGCGAATACACACAACAGGGGCGGGGTGAAGCTTTCTTT. This encodes CASSEYTQQGRGEAFF.

The J gene is TRBJ2-3, the V gene TRBV11-2, with D unclear. Germline V lookup: CDR1 SGHAT, CDR2 FQNNGV. The germline V and J ends were trimmed by 1 base and 0 bases, with 11 bases remaining between them. The CDR3 has 16 residues. The CDR3 coding sequence is TGTGCCAGCAGCTTAGGGCCCGAACCTAGCACAGATACGCAGTATTTT. Protein sequence: CASSLGPEPSTDTQYF.

The V gene is TRBV20-1, the J gene TRBJ1-4, with D unclear. V lost 0 bases, J lost 8 bases, and 4 bases lay in between. Germline loops: CDR1 DFQATT, CDR2 SNEGSKA (reference sequence). This CDR3 is built from 11 residues. The CDR3, as DNA: TGCAGTGCTAGAGATAGAGAAAAACTGTTTTTT. It is translated as CSARDREKLFF.

V usage is TRBV5-6 and J usage is TRBJ2-2, with 7 bases matching TRBD1. After removal of 3 bases from V and 4 bases from J, the junction contained 12 bases not matched to a gene. The CDR3 length is 17 residues. Germline CDR1 is SGHDT and CDR2 is YYEEEE. The CDR3 bases are TGTGCCAGCAGCTACAGGGGCGTAGTTTTGGTCACCGGGGAGCTGTTTTTT. It specifies CASSYRGVVLVTGELFF. The whole variable domain, filled in from reference TRBV5-6 and TRBJ2-2, reads DAGVTQSPTHLIKTRGQQVTLRCSPKSGHDTVSWYQQALGQGPQFIFQYYEEEERQRGNFPDRFSGHQFPNYSSELNVNALLLGDSALYLCASSYRGVVLVTGELFFGEGSRLTVL.

On this clone: Different DNA sequences within this sample yield the same CDR3. The V gene is TRBV6-6, the J gene TRBJ1-4; D is unclear. With 6 bases removed from V and 0 bases from J, the gap between germline ends came to 5 bases. The CDR3 contains 13 residues. Germline assignment: CDR1 MNHNY and CDR2 SVGAGI (reference sequence). This CDR3 is CASRRTTNEKLFF. The DNA for the CDR3 is TGTGCCAGCAGGCGGACAACTAATGAAAAACTGTTTTTT.

This clone has ten or more counts. The chain recombines TRBV6-6 with TRBJ2-3; D is perhaps TRBD2 (6 bases). CDR1 is MNHNY and CDR2 is SVGAGI in the germline V gene (reference sequence). This CDR3 is built from 13 residues. The V end lost 5 bases, the J end lost 6 bases, and 12 bases lay between the germline ends. The CDR3 here is CASSRGEVDTQYF. The CDR3 DNA follows: TGTGCCAGCAGTCGCGGGGAGGTGGATACGCAGTATTTT.

Here the CDR3 DNA reads TGTGCCAGCAGTGGGGACAGGGCCACCTCCTACAATGAGCAGTTCTTC. Amino acid sequence: CASSGDRATSYNEQFF. The chain has TRBV2 and TRBJ2-1; 9 bases agree with TRBD1. The J segment lost 0 bases and the V segment lost 4 bases, leaving 4 bases of the junction unmatched. CDR1 SNHLY and CDR2 FYNNEI come from the germline V gene. The CDR3 runs to 16 residues.

This clone was counted a few times. The rearrangement joins TRBV19 to TRBJ1-2, with D possibly being TRBD1 (6 bases). Trimming left V 6 bases short and J 4 bases short, with 18 bases between. Germline lookup yields CDR1 LNHDA and CDR2 SQIVND (reference sequence). This CDR3 is built from 15 residues. Here the CDR3 DNA reads TGTGCCAGTAGCTTACAGGGTGGTGTGCGCTATGGCTACACCTTC. It encodes CASSLQGGVRYGYTF.

The chain couples TRBV28 to TRBJ2-5, with 12 bases matching TRBD2. This CDR3 is built from 16 residues. Germline V gene sequence: CDR1 MDHEN, CDR2 SYDVKM. V gave up 8 bases and J gave up 0 bases; unmatched junction bases: 7. CDR3 protein: CASVLAGGSNQETQYF. Written as DNA, the CDR3 is TGTGCCAGCGTACTAGCGGGAGGTTCGAACCAAGAGACCCAGTACTTC.

The CDR3, as DNA: TGTGCCAGCTCCAATAGATTGACGCAGTATTTT. Translated, it gives CASSNRLTQYF. The rearrangement uses TRBV6-5 and TRBJ2-3; unclear D gene. This CDR3 is 11 amino acids long. Germline V lookup: CDR1 MNHEY, CDR2 SVGAGI. The ends were cut back, 8 bases at V and 9 bases at J, with 12 bases in the middle.

The chain employs TRBV27 and TRBJ2-3, with 12 bases fitting TRBD2. CDR3 length: 17 residues. The germline V gene encodes CDR1 MNHEY and CDR2 SMNVEV (reference sequence). Trimming removed 4 bases from V and 4 bases from J; junction bases left unmatched: 9. Written as DNA, the CDR3 is TGTGCCAGCAGTTCCGCCGGACTAGCGGGACTGGCAGATACGCAGTATTTT. Translated: CASSSAGLAGLADTQYF.

The V gene is TRBV10-3, the J gene TRBJ2-1, with 9 bases identical to TRBD2. In germline, CDR1 is ENHRY, CDR2 SYGVKD. J lost 4 bases, V lost 3 bases, and 7 bases had no gene match. The CDR3 consists of 16 residues. Here the CDR3 reads CAISEKSGGNYNEQFF. The CDR3 region has the DNA TGTGCCATCAGTGAAAAGAGCGGGGGGAATTACAATGAGCAGTTCTTC.

V usage is TRBV6-1 and J usage is TRBJ2-7; 12 bases align to TRBD2. Trimming took 6 bases from V and 0 from J; bases not matched to a gene: 3. The CDR3 sequence is 15 residues long. CDR1 MNHNS and CDR2 SASEGT come from the germline V gene. CDR3 nucleotide sequence: TGTGCCAGCAGACCACTAGCGGGAGGCTCCTACGAGCAGTACTTC. Residues: CASRPLAGGSYEQYF.